This is a list of T cell receptor beta chains from one sample in a study of response to subunit inactivated influenza vaccine. In TCRdb, the RT-PCR reads were re-called with MiXCR into one record per CDR3 protein. Of 550,000 to 800,000 distinct CDR3 sequences detected, roughly 14% appear once; the ten largest clones hold 6.5% to 8.5%. The material sequenced was PBMCs from blood, taken around 15 days before vaccination. The receptors come from a man between 50 and 59 years old who received an inactivated influenza vaccine. The CDR3 runs from the conserved cysteine through the conserved F or W. The order of the fields is D gene, J gene, V gene, CDR3 protein. The D gene is left open where the match is weak.

d_call: TRBD2
j_call: TRBJ2-1
v_call: TRBV12-3/TRBV12-4
cdr3_aa: CASTLRGGVYNEQFF

d_call: .
j_call: TRBJ2-1
v_call: TRBV7-2
cdr3_aa: CASSPRAGPYNEQFF

d_call: .
j_call: TRBJ1-2
v_call: TRBV5-6
cdr3_aa: CASSLQGSWNGYTF

d_call: .
j_call: TRBJ1-1
v_call: TRBV5-1
cdr3_aa: CASSLGSVGDTEAFF

d_call: .
j_call: TRBJ1-1
v_call: TRBV6-6
cdr3_aa: CASSSPSREAFF

d_call: TRBD2
j_call: TRBJ2-7
v_call: TRBV11-2
cdr3_aa: CASSSSGTSGGYEQYF

d_call: .
j_call: TRBJ2-3
v_call: TRBV7-2
cdr3_aa: CASSFRGTSTDTQYF

d_call: .
j_call: TRBJ2-7
v_call: TRBV4-2
cdr3_aa: CASSQDAGNYEQYF

d_call: .
j_call: TRBJ1-1
v_call: TRBV28
cdr3_aa: CASRGSTLTAEAFF

d_call: .
j_call: TRBJ2-5
v_call: TRBV12-3/TRBV12-4
cdr3_aa: CASSSGGAATGGTQYF

d_call: .
j_call: TRBJ2-7
v_call: TRBV30
cdr3_aa: CAWSVGGASYEQYF

d_call: TRBD2
j_call: TRBJ2-3
v_call: TRBV10-3
cdr3_aa: CAISPALAGGTDTQYF

d_call: .
j_call: TRBJ2-5
v_call: TRBV5-1
cdr3_aa: CASSSQLPIRETQYF

d_call: TRBD2
j_call: TRBJ2-1
v_call: TRBV6-2/TRBV6-3
cdr3_aa: CASSYLGVWASGGEKQFF

d_call: .
j_call: TRBJ2-7
v_call: TRBV12-3/TRBV12-4
cdr3_aa: CASSFAVWGSYEQYF

d_call: .
j_call: TRBJ2-3
v_call: TRBV14
cdr3_aa: CASSFRNTQYF

d_call: .
j_call: TRBJ1-6
v_call: TRBV11-2
cdr3_aa: CASSLVPGGSLMYNSPLHF

d_call: .
j_call: TRBJ1-3
v_call: TRBV3-1
cdr3_aa: CASSQDMGRARGNTIYF

d_call: TRBD2
j_call: TRBJ2-7
v_call: TRBV29-1
cdr3_aa: CSVAGGGNSYEQYF

d_call: .
j_call: TRBJ1-1
v_call: TRBV5-1
cdr3_aa: CASSNLQGPTEAFF

d_call: .
j_call: TRBJ1-1
v_call: TRBV7-8
cdr3_aa: CASSLGELNTEAFF

d_call: TRBD1
j_call: TRBJ2-1
v_call: TRBV6-1
cdr3_aa: CASSPTPGQGIHEQFF

d_call: .
j_call: TRBJ2-7
v_call: TRBV6-2/TRBV6-3
cdr3_aa: CASSKAGVTYEQYF

d_call: .
j_call: TRBJ2-7
v_call: TRBV20-1
cdr3_aa: CSAEATLYEQYF

d_call: .
j_call: TRBJ2-3
v_call: TRBV11-2
cdr3_aa: CASSPREVLGLTQYF

d_call: TRBD1
j_call: TRBJ1-4
v_call: TRBV6-2/TRBV6-3
cdr3_aa: CASRAGTGDEKLFF

d_call: TRBD2
j_call: TRBJ2-3
v_call: TRBV20-1
cdr3_aa: CSAWTSGRSSTQYF

d_call: .
j_call: TRBJ2-1
v_call: TRBV3-1
cdr3_aa: CASSQEIVNEQFF

d_call: .
j_call: TRBJ2-3
v_call: TRBV5-1
cdr3_aa: CASRGWSTDTQYF

d_call: .
j_call: TRBJ2-2
v_call: TRBV4-2
cdr3_aa: CASSQVGRAAGKSGELFF

d_call: .
j_call: TRBJ1-6
v_call: TRBV2
cdr3_aa: CASNRAGENSPLHF

d_call: TRBD2
j_call: TRBJ2-5
v_call: TRBV28
cdr3_aa: CASSLWRLAGGETQYF

d_call: TRBD2
j_call: TRBJ2-2
v_call: TRBV12-3/TRBV12-4
cdr3_aa: CASSLLAGGGYTGELFF

d_call: .
j_call: TRBJ2-3
v_call: TRBV10-3
cdr3_aa: CAISGGALDTQYF

d_call: .
j_call: TRBJ2-7
v_call: TRBV7-9
cdr3_aa: CASTIEGREPYEQYF

d_call: TRBD2
j_call: TRBJ2-7
v_call: TRBV7-2
cdr3_aa: CASTIGLAGTYEQYF

d_call: TRBD1
j_call: TRBJ2-2
v_call: TRBV12-3/TRBV12-4
cdr3_aa: CASSLGQLVTTGELFF

d_call: TRBD2
j_call: TRBJ2-7
v_call: TRBV7-8
cdr3_aa: CASSRLRGGPDEQYF

d_call: TRBD2
j_call: TRBJ2-1
v_call: TRBV2
cdr3_aa: CASRRGLNDYDEQFF

d_call: .
j_call: TRBJ2-5
v_call: TRBV10-1
cdr3_aa: CASGGRSGETQYF

d_call: TRBD1
j_call: TRBJ1-1
v_call: TRBV12-3/TRBV12-4
cdr3_aa: CASSRGTGRRTEAFF

d_call: .
j_call: TRBJ2-6
v_call: TRBV12-3/TRBV12-4
cdr3_aa: CASSPHPGQPGANVLTF

d_call: .
j_call: TRBJ1-2
v_call: TRBV5-5
cdr3_aa: CASSLGDGGADYGYTF

d_call: .
j_call: TRBJ2-7
v_call: TRBV6-5
cdr3_aa: CASSYILGRGSEQYF

d_call: .
j_call: TRBJ1-1
v_call: TRBV7-8
cdr3_aa: CASSLGSWRIMRTEAFF

d_call: TRBD1
j_call: TRBJ2-7
v_call: TRBV4-3
cdr3_aa: CASSQGQGADEQYF

d_call: .
j_call: TRBJ1-1
v_call: TRBV4-2
cdr3_aa: CASSQVGQAGFF

d_call: .
j_call: TRBJ2-1
v_call: TRBV12-3/TRBV12-4
cdr3_aa: CASSSLQSSYNEQFF

d_call: .
j_call: TRBJ1-6
v_call: TRBV2
cdr3_aa: CASSEGQRPSPLHF

d_call: TRBD2
j_call: TRBJ2-3
v_call: TRBV6-1
cdr3_aa: CASTHTRASGYTDTQYF

d_call: TRBD1
j_call: TRBJ2-5
v_call: TRBV28
cdr3_aa: CASSLFGTGFSPKETQYF

d_call: .
j_call: TRBJ1-4
v_call: TRBV29-1
cdr3_aa: CSFAGLDEKLFF

d_call: TRBD1
j_call: TRBJ1-2
v_call: TRBV6-5
cdr3_aa: CASSYRGPYGYTF

d_call: .
j_call: TRBJ2-1
v_call: TRBV6-2/TRBV6-3
cdr3_aa: CASSYPQRFSYNEQFF

d_call: TRBD2
j_call: TRBJ2-7
v_call: TRBV6-2/TRBV6-3
cdr3_aa: CASRPTASGSYEQYF

d_call: .
j_call: TRBJ1-5
v_call: TRBV5-1
cdr3_aa: CASSLDGDSNQPQHF

d_call: TRBD1
j_call: TRBJ1-6
v_call: TRBV2
cdr3_aa: CASNGQGLSPLHF